Each of the 27 T cell receptor beta chains below was sequenced from the same sample in a study of human T cells and chemical hapten exposure. MiXCR, applied by TCRdb to the RACE reads, yields one record per CDR3 protein. Here the sample spans approximately 80,000 distinct CDR3 sequences, about a tenth being singletons. As to time point: patch test 2, 6 weeks after DPC sensitization. This sample's treatment: therapeutic diphenylcyclopropenone sensitization with weekly scalp DPC. The material sequenced was whole blood, taken in connection with sensitization to the hapten diphenylcyclopropenone (DPC). Receptors were obtained from a woman aged 25 to 39 with alopecia areata. Some clones in this sample may be carry-over from other donors' samples.

There are many counts of this clonotype. The J gene is TRBJ1-1, the V gene TRBV6-2 or TRBV6-3, with unresolved D. The V end lost 2 bases, the J end lost 7 bases, and 8 bases lay between the germline ends. Germline CDR1 is MNHEY and CDR2 is SVGEGT. The CDR3 has 12 amino acids. The CDR3 loop reads CASSYHRGEAFF. Here the CDR3 DNA reads TGTGCCAGCAGTTACCACCGGGGTGAAGCTTTCTTT.

The chain employs TRBV28 and TRBJ2-7; 7 nucleotides agree with TRBD2. Germline V gene data show CDR1 as MDHEN and CDR2 as SYDVKM. CDR3 length: 11 residues. V trimming: 8 bases; J trimming: 3 bases; junction bases outside the gene matches: 1. CDR3 DNA: TGTGCCAGCGGGAGGGTCTACGAGCAGTACTTC. Amino acid sequence: CASGRVYEQYF.

In this sample, this clonotype turned up a few times. V usage is TRBV5-6 and J usage is TRBJ2-3; D remains unclear. Trimming shortened V by 1 base and J by 2 bases, and 8 bases separated the two germline ends. Germline V lookup: CDR1 SGHDT, CDR2 YYEEEE. This CDR3 comprises 14 residues. The CDR3 here is CASSLYTNTDTQYF. As DNA, the CDR3 is TGTGCCAGCAGCTTGTACACTAACACAGATACGCAGTATTTT. The full variable domain, in which reference TRBV5-6 and TRBJ2-3 provide the parts outside the CDR3, is DAGVTQSPTHLIKTRGQQVTLRCSPKSGHDTVSWYQQALGQGPQFIFQYYEEEERQRGNFPDRFSGHQFPNYSSELNVNALLLGDSALYLCASSLYTNTDTQYFGPGTRLTVL.

At least ten counts were recorded for this clonotype. The chain's CDR3 is CSAWTRLGNTIYF. CDR3 DNA sequence: TGCAGCGCGTGGACCAGACTCGGAAACACCATATATTTT. The chain links TRBV29-1 to TRBJ1-3; D not resolved. Trimming stripped 7 bases from V and 4 bases from J, with 14 bases between. This CDR3 comprises 13 residues. The germline V gene encodes CDR1 SQVTM and CDR2 ANQGSEA.

The V and J genes are TRBV29-1 and TRBJ2-7; weak D call: TRBD1 (5 bases). This CDR3 is 13 amino acids long. The V and J ends lost 4 bases and 4 bases respectively, with 14 bases between them. Germline V gives CDR1 SQVTM, CDR2 ANQGSEA. For the CDR3, the DNA is TGCAGCGTTGGTTCGTCAGGGCCGTACGAGCAGTACTTC. Amino acids: CSVGSSGPYEQYF.

J is TRBJ2-4 and V is TRBV20-1, with D tentatively TRBD1 (5 bases). CDR1 DFQATT and CDR2 SNEGSKA come from the germline V gene (reference sequence). The ends were cut back, 0 bases at V and 0 bases at J, with 12 bases in the middle. There are 16 residues in the CDR3. CDR3 region: CSARDDSTLAKNIQYF. The CDR3 nucleotides are TGCAGTGCTAGAGATGACAGTACTCTAGCCAAAAACATTCAGTACTTC.

This clonotype was seen at least ten times. The J gene is TRBJ2-3, the V gene TRBV7-2; maybe TRBD1 (5 bases). The germline CDR1 and CDR2 sequences are SGHTA and FQGNSA. The CDR3 loop spans 14 amino acids. Trimming pared 1 base from V and 4 bases from J, leaving 9 bases between. The CDR3 DNA is TGTGCCAGCAGCTTAGTGGCAGGGTCAGATACGCAGTATTTT. This translates into CASSLVAGSDTQYF.

This clonotype was seen a single time. V gene TRBV29-1 combines with J gene TRBJ1-2; 7 positions agree with TRBD1. V lost 4 bases, J lost 0 bases, and 2 bases stayed unmatched. The CDR3 runs 13 residues. Per germline, CDR1 SQVTM and CDR2 ANQGSEA. DNA for the CDR3: TGCAGCGTTGGTACAGGGGCTAACTATGGCTACACCTTC. Translated: CSVGTGANYGYTF. Together with reference TRBV29-1 and TRBJ1-2, the CDR3 gives the full variable domain: SAVISQKPSRDICQRGTSLTIQCQVDSQVTMMFWYRQQPGQSLTLIATANQGSEATYESGFVIDKFPISRPNLTFSTLTVSNMSPEDSSIYLCSVGTGANYGYTFGSGTRLTVV.

This clonotype has just a few counts. This chain uses TRBV3-1 with TRBJ1-2; TRBD1 might be the D (5 bases). The V end was cut by 0 bases, the J end by 4 bases, with 9 bases between. The CDR3 has 14 amino acids. The germline V gene encodes CDR1 LGHDT and CDR2 YNNKEL (reference sequence). This chain's CDR3 is CASSQDGTLYGYTF. Written as DNA, the CDR3 is TGTGCCAGCAGCCAAGATGGGACGCTCTATGGCTACACCTTC.

This clonotype was seen repeatedly, ten times or more. V and J are TRBV6-5 and TRBJ2-7; 7 bases agree with TRBD1. The CDR3 length is 14 residues. Per germline, CDR1 MNHEY and CDR2 SVGAGI. The V segment lost 2 bases and the J segment 5 bases; nucleotides outside the gene matches: 6. The CDR3 DNA is TGTGCCAGCAGTTACACAACAGGGGATAACGAGCAGTACTTC. It codes for CASSYTTGDNEQYF.

A remark on this clonotype: An end of the junction differs from the germline gene, which may be a read error. The CDR3 is CASSDGQGGLLF. Here the CDR3 DNA reads TGTGCCAGCAGCGATGGACAGGGAGGATTGCTCTTT. V usage is TRBV11-2 and J usage is TRBJ2-3, with TRBD1 identical over 8 bases. Per germline, CDR1 SGHAT and CDR2 FQNNGV. The CDR3 sequence is 12 residues long.

The V call is TRBV28, the J call TRBJ2-7, with D uncertain. Germline values: CDR1 MDHEN, CDR2 SYDVKM. The V end lost 4 bases, the J end lost 7 bases, and 11 bases lay between the germline ends. The CDR3 totals 12 residues. The CDR3 DNA reads TGTGCCAGCAGTTCCTCCCCCCGGGAGCAGTACTTC. The encoded protein is CASSSSPREQYF.

This clonotype was seen at least ten times. The chain combines TRBV20-1 with TRBJ1-6; 7 nucleotides line up with TRBD1. The V gene's germline CDR1 is DFQATT and CDR2 SNEGSKA (reference sequence). This CDR3 comprises 14 residues. After removal of 1 base from V and 13 bases from J, the junction contained 10 bases not matched to a gene. DNA of the CDR3: TGCAGTGCTAGAGTTCCGGGACAGCTTTATCCCCTCCACTTT. It translates to CSARVPGQLYPLHF.

The genes are TRBV28 and TRBJ2-7; TRBD1 might be the D (6 bases). The CDR3 is 12 amino acids. V was pared by 6 bases and J by 9 bases, with 15 bases between. The germline CDR1 and CDR2 sequences are MDHEN and SYDVKM. The CDR3 spells CASRPQGFGQYF. CDR3 in DNA: TGTGCCAGCAGGCCCCAGGGGTTTGGGCAGTACTTC. Filled out from reference TRBV28 and TRBJ2-7, the complete variable domain reads DVKVTQSSRYLVKRTGEKVFLECVQDMDHENMFWYRQDPGLGLRLIYFSYDVKMKEKGDIPEGYSVSREKKERFSLILESASTNQTSMYLCASRPQGFGQYFGPGTRLTVT.

This clonotype was seen at least ten times. The chain carries TRBV5-1 and TRBJ1-1; D is perhaps TRBD1 (5 bases). Germline lookup yields CDR1 SGHRS and CDR2 YFSETQ. The CDR3 spans 14 residues. Trimming pared 5 bases from V and 4 bases from J, leaving 15 bases between. DNA of the CDR3: TGCGCCAGCAGTCGGGACCCGGGGCGCACTGAAGCTTTCTTT. Residues: CASSRDPGRTEAFF. Using reference TRBV5-1 and TRBJ1-1 for the parts outside the CDR3, the full variable domain is KAGVTQTPRYLIKTRGQQVTLSCSPISGHRSVSWYQQTPGQGLQFLFEYFSETQRNKGNFPGRFSGRQFSNSRSEMNVSTLELGDSALYLCASSRDPGRTEAFFGQGTRLTVV.

This clonotype came up many times. V is TRBV7-3 and J is TRBJ2-1; TRBD2 is a possible D gene (5 bases). The germline V and J ends were trimmed by 5 bases and 8 bases, with 10 bases remaining between them. This CDR3 has 12 amino acids. The germline gives CDR1 SGHTA, CDR2 FQGTGA. CDR3 sequence reads: CASSLVGDEQFF. Written as DNA, the CDR3 is TGTGCCAGCAGCCTTGTGGGAGATGAGCAGTTCTTC.

This clonotype was counted at least ten times. The chain carries TRBV29-1 and TRBJ2-7; 8 positions match TRBD1. The germline gives CDR1 SQVTM, CDR2 ANQGSEA. V lost 4 bases to trimming and J lost 0 bases; unmatched junction nucleotides: 5. This CDR3 is 14 amino acids long. The CDR3 here is CSVVRTGSSYEQYF. CDR3 bases: TGCAGCGTTGTAAGGACAGGGTCCTCCTACGAGCAGTACTTC.

This clonotype was seen many times. The CDR3 DNA reads TGTGCCAGCAGCCGACGGGGGGGACCCGCCTACAATGAGCAGTTCTTC. Protein sequence: CASSRRGGPAYNEQFF. The V and J genes are TRBV6-6 and TRBJ2-1; 8 positions agree with TRBD2. Germline-derived CDR1 and CDR2 are MNHNY and SVGAGI (reference sequence). V trimming: 6 bases; J trimming: 2 bases; junction bases outside the gene matches: 9. The CDR3 runs 16 residues.

V gene TRBV29-1 combines with J gene TRBJ1-2, with D unresolved. The CDR3 is 11 residues long. Deletions cut 3 bases from V and 6 bases from J, with 8 bases between. Per the germline V gene, CDR1 is SQVTM and CDR2 is ANQGSEA. The CDR3 DNA reads as TGCAGCGTTGACAGACGGGATGGCTACACCTTC. Translated: CSVDRRDGYTF.

In regard to this clonotype: The junction departs from the called germline gene at one end, perhaps through a read error. The V call is TRBV28, the J call TRBJ2-3, with D perhaps matching TRBD2 (5 bases). The CDR3 has 15 amino acids. In germline, CDR1 is MDHEN, CDR2 SYDVKM. CDR3: CASRLSIAPTDTQYF. Here the CDR3 DNA reads TGTGCCAGCAGATTATCCATAGCGCCCACAGATACGCAGTATTTT.

The rearrangement joins TRBV13 to TRBJ1-1, with D possibly being TRBD1 (5 bases). Germline V gene sequence: CDR1 PRHDT, CDR2 FYEKMQ (reference sequence). This CDR3 has 16 residues. V lost 0 bases to trimming and J lost 10 bases, with 21 bases between them. The CDR3 nucleotides read TGTGCCAGCAGCTTAGGCCATTTGCAATCCAGGGTAGGAGCTTTCTTT. Amino acid sequence: CASSLGHLQSRVGAFF.

This clonotype was recorded many times. DNA of the CDR3: TGTGCCAGCTCACCAGGGGCCAGCTCCTACGAGCAGTACTTC. The encoded protein is CASSPGASSYEQYF. The chain couples TRBV18 to TRBJ2-7; a possible D gene is TRBD1 (5 bases). The CDR3 runs 14 residues. The germline V gene has CDR1 KGHSH and CDR2 LQKENI. Trimming stripped 2 bases from V and 0 bases from J, with 8 bases between.

In this sample, this clonotype turned up many times. The rearrangement uses TRBV29-1 and TRBJ2-3; D is unclear. The CDR3 loop spans 12 amino acids. Trimming shortened V by 1 base and J by 2 bases, and 4 bases separated the two germline ends. CDR1 and CDR2 from the germline V gene are SQVTM and ANQGSEA. In DNA form, the CDR3 reads TGCAGCGTTGAAGGGGACACAGATACGCAGTATTTT. It translates to CSVEGDTDTQYF.

This rearrangement joins TRBV29-1 to TRBJ2-1; a possible D gene is TRBD2 (6 bases). The germline CDR1 and CDR2 sequences are SQVTM and ANQGSEA. The germline V and J ends were trimmed by 8 bases and 0 bases, with 14 bases remaining between them. The CDR3 is made up of 14 amino acids. DNA for the CDR3: TGCAGCACAGGAGGGCCTAGCTCCTACAATGAGCAGTTCTTC. Its translation is CSTGGPSSYNEQFF.

This chain uses TRBV2 with TRBJ2-7, with D possibly matching TRBD2 (5 bases). Germline CDR1 and CDR2: SNHLY and FYNNEI. This CDR3 has 15 amino acids. Between the trimmed V and J ends, which lost 3 bases and 2 bases, there was a span of 14 bases. The CDR3 loop reads CASSDRGPGTYEQYF. CDR3 DNA: TGTGCCAGCAGTGATCGAGGGCCGGGGACCTACGAGCAGTACTTC.

This clonotype was counted many times. The chain is built from TRBV18 and TRBJ1-1; D may be TRBD1 (5 bases). The CDR3 consists of 16 residues. V gave up 6 bases and J gave up 1 base, with 18 bases separating them. Per germline, CDR1 KGHSH and CDR2 LQKENI. The CDR3 bases are TGTGCCAGCTCTCTGGGGCAGGGACGTTCGAACACTGAAGCTTTCTTT. As protein: CASSLGQGRSNTEAFF.

This clonotype was detected many times. The chain employs TRBV9 and TRBJ1-5; no clear D. CDR3 length equals 15 residues. Trimming removed 0 bases from V and 3 bases from J, with 10 bases in between. Per the germline V gene, CDR1 is SGDLS and CDR2 is YYNGEE. CDR3 amino acids: CASSVGVGFNQPQHF. DNA for the CDR3: TGTGCCAGCAGCGTAGGGGTTGGGTTCAATCAGCCCCAGCATTTT.